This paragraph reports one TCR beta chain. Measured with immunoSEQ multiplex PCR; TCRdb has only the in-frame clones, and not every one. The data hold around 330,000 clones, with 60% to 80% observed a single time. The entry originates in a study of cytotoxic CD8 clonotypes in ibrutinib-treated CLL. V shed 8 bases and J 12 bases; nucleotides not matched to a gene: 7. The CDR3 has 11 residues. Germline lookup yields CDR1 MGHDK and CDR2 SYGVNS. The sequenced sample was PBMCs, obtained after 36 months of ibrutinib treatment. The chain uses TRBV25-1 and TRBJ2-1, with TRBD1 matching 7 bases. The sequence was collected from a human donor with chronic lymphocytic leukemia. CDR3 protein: CASATGMGQFF. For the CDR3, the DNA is TGTGCCAGCGCGACAGGGATGGGGCAGTTCTTC.